This is a list of T cell receptor beta chains from one sample in a study of blood T cell repertoires in COVID-19. Only in-frame clones appear in the TCRdb table, and some are missing; sequencing was by immunoSEQ multiplex PCR. The sample carries around 100,000 clones, roughly nine tenths recorded once. Sequenced input: peripheral blood. The receptors derive from a man between 45 and 60 years old in a cohort sampled during active COVID-19. CDR3s include the opening cysteine and the closing phenylalanine or tryptophan. The D gene is left open where the match is weak. The size entry is marked missing in some rows and otherwise reads once, few, many or a size class.

D gene: .
J gene: TRBJ2-7
V gene: TRBV5-4
clone size: .
CDR3 DNA: TGTGCCAGCAGCACGGCGGGATTTCCCTACGAGCAGTACTTC
CDR3 protein: CASSTAGFPYEQYF

D gene: .
J gene: TRBJ2-1
V gene: TRBV10-2
clone size: .
CDR3 DNA: TGCGCCTGTCGAAGGGGGGGGGCCAAGAATGAGCAGTTCTTC
CDR3 protein: CACRRGGAKNEQFF

D gene: TRBD1
J gene: TRBJ2-5
V gene: TRBV19
clone size: .
CDR3 DNA: TGTGCCAGTAGGGGGACAGGGCAAGAGACCCAGTACTTC
CDR3 protein: CASRGTGQETQYF

D gene: .
J gene: TRBJ2-2
V gene: TRBV18
clone size: .
CDR3 DNA: TGTGCCAGCTCACCTACTAGTCCGAACACCGGGGAGCTGTTTTTT
CDR3 protein: CASSPTSPNTGELFF

D gene: .
J gene: TRBJ2-7
V gene: TRBV2
clone size: few
CDR3 DNA: TGTGCCAGCAGTGGAATTCGGGTCTACGAGCAGTACTTC
CDR3 protein: CASSGIRVYEQYF

D gene: .
J gene: TRBJ2-6
V gene: TRBV5-5
clone size: .
CDR3 DNA: TGTGCCAGCAGCTTGGGCGGGGCTGGGGCCAACGTCCTGACTTTC
CDR3 protein: CASSLGGAGANVLTF

D gene: .
J gene: TRBJ2-3
V gene: TRBV5-4
clone size: once
CDR3 DNA: TGTGCCAGCAGCTTAGGGGCAGGGGGCACAGATACGCAGTATTTT
CDR3 protein: CASSLGAGGTDTQYF

D gene: TRBD1
J gene: TRBJ2-7
V gene: TRBV7-2
clone size: .
CDR3 DNA: TGTGCCAGCAGCCGGGACAGGGATAAAGCCTACGAGCAGTACTTC
CDR3 protein: CASSRDRDKAYEQYF

D gene: TRBD2
J gene: TRBJ2-3
V gene: TRBV3-1/TRBV3-2
clone size: .
CDR3 DNA: TGTGCCAGCAGCCAAGATCCCGCGGGGGTCTCCACAGATACGCAGTATTTT
CDR3 protein: CASSQDPAGVSTDTQYF

D gene: TRBD2
J gene: TRBJ2-2
V gene: TRBV7-6
clone size: .
CDR3 DNA: TGTGCCAGCAGCCCACTGAACCTGGCGGGGGGCCCAGACGGGGAGCTGTTTTTT
CDR3 protein: CASSPLNLAGGPDGELFF

D gene: .
J gene: TRBJ2-2
V gene: TRBV7-2
clone size: .
CDR3 DNA: TGTGCCAGCAGCCGGGCGAACACCGGGGAGCTGTTTTTT
CDR3 protein: CASSRANTGELFF

D gene: .
J gene: TRBJ2-7
V gene: TRBV4-2
clone size: once
CDR3 DNA: TGTGCCAGCAGCCAAGTAGCACAGGGCTACTACGAGCAGTACTTC
CDR3 protein: CASSQVAQGYYEQYF

D gene: TRBD2
J gene: TRBJ2-5
V gene: TRBV6-5
clone size: .
CDR3 DNA: TGTGCCAGCAGTCCCGGACTAGCGGGGGGAGAGACCCAGTACTTC
CDR3 protein: CASSPGLAGGETQYF

D gene: .
J gene: TRBJ2-5
V gene: TRBV3-1/TRBV3-2
clone size: .
CDR3 DNA: TGTGCCAGCTCTGTTGGGGCCTTCCCGGAGACCCAGTACTTC
CDR3 protein: CASSVGAFPETQYF

D gene: .
J gene: TRBJ1-6
V gene: TRBV19
clone size: .
CDR3 DNA: TGTGCCAGTAGGGAGGGTTATAATTCACCCCTCCACTTT
CDR3 protein: CASREGYNSPLHF

D gene: TRBD1
J gene: TRBJ2-5
V gene: TRBV2
clone size: .
CDR3 DNA: TGTGCCAGCAGTGGATATCTAGGGACAGGGGATGAGACCCAGTACTTC
CDR3 protein: CASSGYLGTGDETQYF

D gene: .
J gene: TRBJ1-5
V gene: TRBV11-2
clone size: .
CDR3 DNA: TGTGCCAGCAGCTTTGGGGTAGGGGCGGACAATCAGCCCCAGCATTTT
CDR3 protein: CASSFGVGADNQPQHF

D gene: TRBD2
J gene: TRBJ2-7
V gene: TRBV6-1
clone size: .
CDR3 DNA: TGTGCCAGCAGTGATGGACTAGCGGGGGGCTACGAGCAGTACTTC
CDR3 protein: CASSDGLAGGYEQYF

D gene: TRBD1
J gene: TRBJ1-5
V gene: TRBV7-9
clone size: .
CDR3 DNA: TGTGCCAGCAGCCGACAGGGGCTTAATCAGCCCCAGCATTTT
CDR3 protein: CASSRQGLNQPQHF

D gene: .
J gene: TRBJ2-3
V gene: TRBV20-1
clone size: .
CDR3 DNA: TGCAGTGCTAGTGGTCTTACTGTTAGCACAGATACGCAGTATTTT
CDR3 protein: CSASGLTVSTDTQYF

D gene: TRBD1
J gene: TRBJ1-2
V gene: TRBV5-5
clone size: once
CDR3 DNA: TGTGCCAGCAGCTCTCCGGACAGGGGCTATGGCTACACCTTC
CDR3 protein: CASSSPDRGYGYTF

D gene: TRBD1
J gene: TRBJ1-6
V gene: TRBV6-2/TRBV6-3
clone size: .
CDR3 DNA: TGTGCCAGCAGTCCGAGCCGGACAGGGCTTAATTCACCCCTCCACTTT
CDR3 protein: CASSPSRTGLNSPLHF

D gene: .
J gene: TRBJ2-7
V gene: TRBV7-2
clone size: .
CDR3 DNA: TGTGCCAGCAGTTTGCCACTTCTGGGGACTCCCTACGAGCAGTACTTC
CDR3 protein: CASSLPLLGTPYEQYF

D gene: TRBD1
J gene: TRBJ1-2
V gene: TRBV29-1
clone size: .
CDR3 DNA: TGCAGCGTTACAAAGGAAGACAGGGGAGGCTACACCTTC
CDR3 protein: CSVTKEDRGGYTF

D gene: TRBD1
J gene: TRBJ1-1
V gene: TRBV5-1
clone size: .
CDR3 DNA: TGCGCCAGCAGCCCTGGGACAGGGGGCGACATGAACACTGAAGCTTTCTTT
CDR3 protein: CASSPGTGGDMNTEAFF